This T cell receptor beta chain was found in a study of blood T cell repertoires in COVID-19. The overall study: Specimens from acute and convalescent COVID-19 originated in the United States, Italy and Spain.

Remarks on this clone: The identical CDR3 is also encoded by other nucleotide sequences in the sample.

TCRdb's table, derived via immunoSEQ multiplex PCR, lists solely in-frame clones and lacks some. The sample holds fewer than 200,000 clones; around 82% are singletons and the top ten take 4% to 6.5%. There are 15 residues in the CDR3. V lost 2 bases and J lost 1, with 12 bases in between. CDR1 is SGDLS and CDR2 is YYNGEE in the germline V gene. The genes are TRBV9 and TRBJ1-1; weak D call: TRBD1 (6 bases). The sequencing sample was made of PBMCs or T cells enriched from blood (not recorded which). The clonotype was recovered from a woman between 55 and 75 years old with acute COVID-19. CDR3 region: CASSVAGGANTEAFF. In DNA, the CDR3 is TGTGCCAGCAGCGTTGCGGGGGGCGCGAACACTGAAGCTTTCTTT.